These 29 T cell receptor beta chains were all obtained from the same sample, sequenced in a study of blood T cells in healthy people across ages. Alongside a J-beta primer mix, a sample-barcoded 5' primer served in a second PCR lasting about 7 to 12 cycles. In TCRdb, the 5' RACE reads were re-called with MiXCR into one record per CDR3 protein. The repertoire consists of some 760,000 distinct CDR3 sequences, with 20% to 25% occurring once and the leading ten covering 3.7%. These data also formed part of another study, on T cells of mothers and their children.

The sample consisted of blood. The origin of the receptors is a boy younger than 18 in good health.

The DNA for the CDR3 is TGCAGTGCTTATGGGGGGGCGGTGGATACGCAGTATTTT. Protein: CSAYGGAVDTQYF. The chain carries TRBV20-1 and TRBJ2-3, with D possibly TRBD2 on 7 matching bases. V was trimmed by 5 bases and J by 6 bases, leaving 15 bases between them. This CDR3 contains 13 residues. Germline loops: CDR1 DFQATT, CDR2 SNEGSKA (reference sequence).

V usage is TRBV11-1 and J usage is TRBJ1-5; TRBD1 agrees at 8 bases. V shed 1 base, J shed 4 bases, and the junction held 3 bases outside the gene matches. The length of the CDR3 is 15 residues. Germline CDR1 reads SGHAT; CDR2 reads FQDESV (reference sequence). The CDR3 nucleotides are TGTGCCAGCAGCTTAGGGACAGGGAAGAATCAGCCCCAGCATTTT. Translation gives CASSLGTGKNQPQHF. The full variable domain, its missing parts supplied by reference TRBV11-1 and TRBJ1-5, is EAEVAQSPRYKITEKSQAVAFWCDPISGHATLYWYRQILGQGPELLVQFQDESVVDDSQLPKDRFSAERLKGVDSTLKIQPAELGDSAMYLCASSLGTGKNQPQHFGDGTRLSIL.

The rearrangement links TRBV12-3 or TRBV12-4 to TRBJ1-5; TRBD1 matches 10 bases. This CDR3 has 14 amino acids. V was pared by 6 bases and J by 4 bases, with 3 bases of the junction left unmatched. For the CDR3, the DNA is TGTGCCAGCAGAGCGGACAGGGGGAATCAGCCCCAGCATTTT. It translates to CASRADRGNQPQHF.

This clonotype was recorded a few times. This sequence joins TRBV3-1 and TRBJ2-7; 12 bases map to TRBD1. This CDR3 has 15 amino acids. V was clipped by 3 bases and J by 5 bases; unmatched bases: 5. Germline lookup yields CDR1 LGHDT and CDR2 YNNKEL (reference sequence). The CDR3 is CASSQIGTGGHEQYF. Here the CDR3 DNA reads TGTGCCAGCAGCCAGATCGGGACAGGGGGCCACGAGCAGTACTTC.

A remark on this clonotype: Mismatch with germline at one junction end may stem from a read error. In DNA, the CDR3 is TGCGCCGGCAGCTTCGGGACGCTCAGAGAGACCCAGTACTTC. This sequence encodes CAGSFGTLRETQYF. The chain is built from TRBV5-1 and TRBJ2-5, with D possibly being TRBD1 or TRBD2 (5 bases each). Germline loops: CDR1 SGHRS, CDR2 YFSETQ. CDR3 length: 14 residues.

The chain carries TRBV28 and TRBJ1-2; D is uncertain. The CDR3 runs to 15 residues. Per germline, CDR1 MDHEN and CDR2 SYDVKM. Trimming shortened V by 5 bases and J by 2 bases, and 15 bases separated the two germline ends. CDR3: CASSPLDRDNYGYTF. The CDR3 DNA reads TGTGCCAGCAGTCCTCTCGACCGAGACAACTATGGCTACACCTTC.

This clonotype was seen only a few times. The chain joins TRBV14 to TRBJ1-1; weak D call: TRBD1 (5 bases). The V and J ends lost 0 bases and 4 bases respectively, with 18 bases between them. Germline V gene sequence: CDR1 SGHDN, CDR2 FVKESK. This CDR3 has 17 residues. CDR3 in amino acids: CASSQDRGRVGGTEAFF. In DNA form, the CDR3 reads TGTGCCAGCAGCCAAGATCGGGGCAGGGTTGGGGGCACTGAAGCTTTCTTT.

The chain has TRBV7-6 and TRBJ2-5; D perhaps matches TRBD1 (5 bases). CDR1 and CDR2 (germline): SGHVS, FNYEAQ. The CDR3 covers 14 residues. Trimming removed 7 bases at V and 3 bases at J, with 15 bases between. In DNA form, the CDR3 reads TGTGCCAGCATGAGCCACAGGAGTGAAGAGACCCAGTACTTC. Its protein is CASMSHRSEETQYF.

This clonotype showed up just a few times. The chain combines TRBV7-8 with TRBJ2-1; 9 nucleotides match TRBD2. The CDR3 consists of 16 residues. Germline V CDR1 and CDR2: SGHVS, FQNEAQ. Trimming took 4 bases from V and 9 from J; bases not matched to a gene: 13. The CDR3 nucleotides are TGTGCCAGCAGCTCAGGGGGGCTAGCGGGGAGGGGTGAGCAGTTCTTC. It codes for CASSSGGLAGRGEQFF.

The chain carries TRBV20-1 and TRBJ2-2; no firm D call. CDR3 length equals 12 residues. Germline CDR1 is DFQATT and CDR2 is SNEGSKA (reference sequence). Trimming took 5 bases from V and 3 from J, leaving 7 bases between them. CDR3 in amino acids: CSASSYTGELFF. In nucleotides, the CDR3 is TGCAGTGCTTCCAGCTACACCGGGGAGCTGTTTTTT.

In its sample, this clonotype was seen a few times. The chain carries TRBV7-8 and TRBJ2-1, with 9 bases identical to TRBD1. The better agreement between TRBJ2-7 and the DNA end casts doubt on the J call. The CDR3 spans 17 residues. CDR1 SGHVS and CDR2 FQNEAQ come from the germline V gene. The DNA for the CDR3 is TGTGCCAGCAGCCTCACCTTACCGGGACAGGGAATTACCGAGCAGTACTTC. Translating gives CASSLTLPGQGITEQYF.

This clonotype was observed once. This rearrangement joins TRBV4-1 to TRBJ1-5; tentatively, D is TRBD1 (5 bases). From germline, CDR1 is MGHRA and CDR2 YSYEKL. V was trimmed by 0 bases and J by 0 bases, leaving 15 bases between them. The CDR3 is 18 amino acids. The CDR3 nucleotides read TGCGCCAGCAGCCAAGATACCCCGACAGTTTATAGCAATCAGCCCCAGCATTTT. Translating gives CASSQDTPTVYSNQPQHF.

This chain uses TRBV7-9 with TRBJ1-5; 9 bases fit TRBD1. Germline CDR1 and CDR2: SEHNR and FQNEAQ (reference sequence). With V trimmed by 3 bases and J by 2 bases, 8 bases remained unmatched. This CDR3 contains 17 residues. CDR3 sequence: CASSFNRGLDGNQPQHF. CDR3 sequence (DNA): TGTGCCAGCAGCTTCAACAGGGGGCTGGATGGCAATCAGCCCCAGCATTTT.

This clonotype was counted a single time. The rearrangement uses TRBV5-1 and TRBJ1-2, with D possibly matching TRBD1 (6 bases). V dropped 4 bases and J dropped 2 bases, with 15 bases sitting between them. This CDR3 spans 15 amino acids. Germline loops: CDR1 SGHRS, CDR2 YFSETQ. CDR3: CASSPRQGPNYGYTF. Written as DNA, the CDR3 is TGCGCCAGCAGCCCGAGGCAGGGGCCCAACTATGGCTACACCTTC.

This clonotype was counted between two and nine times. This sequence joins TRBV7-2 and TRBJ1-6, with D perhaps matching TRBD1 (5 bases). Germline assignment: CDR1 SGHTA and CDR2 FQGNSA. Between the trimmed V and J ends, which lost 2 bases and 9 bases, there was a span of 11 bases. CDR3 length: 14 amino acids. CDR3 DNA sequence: TGTGCCAGCAGCTTAAATCAGGGAGGTTCACCCCTCCACTTT. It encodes CASSLNQGGSPLHF.

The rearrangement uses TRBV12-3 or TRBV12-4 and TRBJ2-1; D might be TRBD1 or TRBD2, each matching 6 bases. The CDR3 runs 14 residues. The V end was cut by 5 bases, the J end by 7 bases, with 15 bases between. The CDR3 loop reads CASSLGGSLNEQFF. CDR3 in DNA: TGTGCCAGCAGTCTCGGGGGCAGCTTGAATGAGCAGTTCTTC.

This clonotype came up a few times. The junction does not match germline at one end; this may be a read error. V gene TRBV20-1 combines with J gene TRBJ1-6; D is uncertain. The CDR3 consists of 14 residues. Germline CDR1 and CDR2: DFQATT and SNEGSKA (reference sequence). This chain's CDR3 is CSARDVGNYSPLHF. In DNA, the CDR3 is TGCAGTGCTAGAGATGTGGGGAACTATTCGCCCCTCCACTTT.

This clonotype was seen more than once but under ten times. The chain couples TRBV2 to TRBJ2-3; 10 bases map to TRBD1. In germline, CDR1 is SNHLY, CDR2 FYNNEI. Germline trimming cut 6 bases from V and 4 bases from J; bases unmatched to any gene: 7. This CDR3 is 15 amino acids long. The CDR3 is CASSDWTGGADTQYF. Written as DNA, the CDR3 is TGTGCCAGCAGCGATTGGACAGGGGGGGCAGATACGCAGTATTTT.

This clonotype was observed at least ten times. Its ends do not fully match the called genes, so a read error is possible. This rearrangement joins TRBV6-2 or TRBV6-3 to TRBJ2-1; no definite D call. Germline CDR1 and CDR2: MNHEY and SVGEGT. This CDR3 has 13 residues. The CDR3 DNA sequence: TGCGCCAGCAGCTCAGACGGGTACAATGAGCAGTTCTTC. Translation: CASSSDGYNEQFF.

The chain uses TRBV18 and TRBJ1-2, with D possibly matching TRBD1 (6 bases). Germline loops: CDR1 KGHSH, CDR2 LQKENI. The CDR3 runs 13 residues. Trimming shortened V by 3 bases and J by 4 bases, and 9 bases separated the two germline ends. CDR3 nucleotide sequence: TGTGCCAGCTCACCTAGCAGGGGCTATGGCTACACCTTC. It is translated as CASSPSRGYGYTF.

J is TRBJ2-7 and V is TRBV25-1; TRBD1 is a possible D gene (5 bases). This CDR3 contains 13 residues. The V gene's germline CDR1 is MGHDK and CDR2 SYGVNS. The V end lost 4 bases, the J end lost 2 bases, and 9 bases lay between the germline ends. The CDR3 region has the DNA TGTGCCAGCAGTGCGACAGCCGCCTACGAGCAGTACTTC. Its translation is CASSATAAYEQYF.

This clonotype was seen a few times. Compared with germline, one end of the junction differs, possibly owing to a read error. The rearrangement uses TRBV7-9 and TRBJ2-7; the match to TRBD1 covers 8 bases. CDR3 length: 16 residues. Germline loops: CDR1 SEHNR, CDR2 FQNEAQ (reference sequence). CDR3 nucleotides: TGTGCCAGCAGCGCGTTACAGGGGGTAATCGCCTACGAGCAGTGCTTC. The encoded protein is CASSALQGVIAYEQCF.

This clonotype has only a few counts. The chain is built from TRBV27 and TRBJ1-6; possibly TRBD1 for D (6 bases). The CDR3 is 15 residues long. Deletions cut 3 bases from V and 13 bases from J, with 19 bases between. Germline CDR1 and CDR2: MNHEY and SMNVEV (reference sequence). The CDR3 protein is CASSFGDLVGAPLHF. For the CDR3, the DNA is TGTGCCAGCAGTTTTGGGGACTTGGTGGGGGCGCCCCTCCACTTT.

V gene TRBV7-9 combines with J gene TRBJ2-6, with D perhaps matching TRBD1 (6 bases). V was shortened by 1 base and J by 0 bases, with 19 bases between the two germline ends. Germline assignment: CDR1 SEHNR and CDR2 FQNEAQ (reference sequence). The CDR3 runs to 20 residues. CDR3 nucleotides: TGTGCCAGCAGCTTAGGCTTAGTTACAGGGCCAAGCTCTGGGGCCAACGTCCTGACTTTC. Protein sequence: CASSLGLVTGPSSGANVLTF.

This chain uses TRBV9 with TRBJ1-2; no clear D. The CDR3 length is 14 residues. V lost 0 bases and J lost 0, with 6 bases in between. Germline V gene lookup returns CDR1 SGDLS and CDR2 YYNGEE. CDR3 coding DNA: TGTGCCAGCAGCGTAGCTGTTCCTAACTATGGCTACACCTTC. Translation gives CASSVAVPNYGYTF.

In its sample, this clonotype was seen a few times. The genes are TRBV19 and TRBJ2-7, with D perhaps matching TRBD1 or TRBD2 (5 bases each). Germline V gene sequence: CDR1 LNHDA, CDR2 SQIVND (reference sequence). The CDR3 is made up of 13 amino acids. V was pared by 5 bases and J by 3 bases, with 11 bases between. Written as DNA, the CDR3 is TGTGCCAGTAGTGTGGGGGTCGGCTACGAGCAGTACTTC. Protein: CASSVGVGYEQYF.

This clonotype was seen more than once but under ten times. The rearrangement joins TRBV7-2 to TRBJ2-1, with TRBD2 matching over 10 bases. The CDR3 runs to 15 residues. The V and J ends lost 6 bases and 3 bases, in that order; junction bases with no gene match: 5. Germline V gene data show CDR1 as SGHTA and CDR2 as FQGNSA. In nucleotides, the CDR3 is TGTGCCAGCAGAAGGACTAGCGGTAACTACAATGAGCAGTTCTTC. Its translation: CASRRTSGNYNEQFF.

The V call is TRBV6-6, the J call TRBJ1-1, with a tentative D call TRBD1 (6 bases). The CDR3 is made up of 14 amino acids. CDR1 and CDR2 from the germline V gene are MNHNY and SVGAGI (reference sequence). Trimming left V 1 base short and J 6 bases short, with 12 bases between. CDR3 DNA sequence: TGTGCCAGCAGTTACTTAGGGGGGGCCGCTGAAGCTTTCTTT. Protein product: CASSYLGGAAEAFF.

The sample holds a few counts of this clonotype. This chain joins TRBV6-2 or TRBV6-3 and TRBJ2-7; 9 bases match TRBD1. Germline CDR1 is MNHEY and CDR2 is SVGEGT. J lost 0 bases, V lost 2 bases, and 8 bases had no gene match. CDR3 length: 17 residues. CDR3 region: CASSYETGGPLSYEQYF. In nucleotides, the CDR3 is TGTGCCAGCAGTTACGAGACAGGGGGTCCCCTCTCCTACGAGCAGTACTTC.